A selection of T cell receptor beta chains follows, all from one sample in a study of post-analysis software for immune sequencing data. In TCRdb, the PCR reads were re-called with MiXCR into one record per CDR3 protein. Found here are hundreds of thousands of distinct CDR3 sequences, around 27% of them singletons; the top ten hold roughly 0.54%. What was sequenced was blood. These receptors all stem from a girl aged 5-17 years with multiple sclerosis. CDR3s include the opening cysteine and the closing phenylalanine or tryptophan. D genes are given only for firm matches. Size is omitted from some rows. Given values are once, few, many or a class for expanded clones.

D gene	V gene	clone size	J gene	CDR3 DNA	CDR3 protein
.	TRBV3-1	many	TRBJ2-7	TGTGCCAGCAGCCAAGCCCCCGGAGATTACGAGCAGTACTTC	CASSQAPGDYEQYF
.	TRBV6-6	.	TRBJ1-2	TGTGCCAGCAGTTACTCCGTAGGCTTGGGGCAAGGCTACACCTTC	CASSYSVGLGQGYTF
.	TRBV29-1	.	TRBJ2-5	TGCAGCGTTGAAGGCGGGGACCCGGAGACCCAGTACTTC	CSVEGGDPETQYF
.	TRBV4-1	few	TRBJ2-5	TGCGCCAGCAGCCACGGAGAGGGATCTGTCCAAGAGACCCAGTACTTC	CASSHGEGSVQETQYF
TRBD1	TRBV5-1	.	TRBJ2-7	TGCGCCAGCAGCTTGGGAGACAGGGGGCGGAACGACGAGCAGTACTTC	CASSLGDRGRNDEQYF
.	TRBV2	.	TRBJ1-1	TGTGCCAGCCGGATTGCCGACAGACTTAACACTGAAGCTTTCTTT	CASRIADRLNTEAFF
TRBD2	TRBV20-1	.	TRBJ2-1	TGCAGTGCTAGAGGGGGAGGGAGAGTGGTTATTGATGAGCAGTTCTTC	CSARGGGRVVIDEQFF
.	TRBV12-3/TRBV12-4	few	TRBJ1-6	TGTGCCAGCAGTTTAGCGGCAGGCAATTCACCCCTCCACTTT	CASSLAAGNSPLHF
.	TRBV4-2	few	TRBJ2-1	TGTGCCAGCAGCCAACCGGGCAAAGAGACCCAGTTCTTC	CASSQPGKETQFF
.	TRBV5-6	.	TRBJ2-3	TGTGCCAGCAGCTTGGGGCAGGGGGGGTATTTT	CASSLGQGGYF
.	TRBV7-2	few	TRBJ2-3	TGTGCCAGCAGCTTTAAGCGGCCAGATACGCAGTATTTT	CASSFKRPDTQYF
.	TRBV29-1	few	TRBJ1-2	TGCAGCGTGGCCGACAGGATTTATGGCTACACCTTC	CSVADRIYGYTF
.	TRBV5-4	.	TRBJ2-7	TGTGCCAGCAGCTTCGAAGGGACCTACGAGCAGTACTTC	CASSFEGTYEQYF
TRBD2	TRBV6-2/TRBV6-3	.	TRBJ2-1	TGTGCCAGCAGTTATTCTGGGCGGGAGGGCAACTACAATGAGCAGTTCTTC	CASSYSGREGNYNEQFF
.	TRBV3-1	few	TRBJ1-5	TGTGCCAGCAGCCAGGACCCGGCGGGGGTTCGGCAGCCCCAGCATTTT	CASSQDPAGVRQPQHF
.	TRBV7-9	few	TRBJ2-5	TGTGCCAGTCGAGAGGCAGGGGCACAAGAGACCCAGTACTTC	CASREAGAQETQYF
.	TRBV7-2	.	TRBJ2-3	TGTGCCAGCAGCCCACGCTCGGAGTTGGATACGCAGTATTTT	CASSPRSELDTQYF
.	TRBV27	few	TRBJ2-3	TGTGCCAGCATTCGACGTACAGATACGCAGTATTTT	CASIRRTDTQYF
.	TRBV4-1	few	TRBJ1-2	TGCGCCAGCAGCCAGGACCTCCTAGGAGGCTACACCTTC	CASSQDLLGGYTF
TRBD1	TRBV5-1	few	TRBJ1-2	TGCGCCAGCAGCCAAGGGACAGGGTATGGCTACACCTTC	CASSQGTGYGYTF
.	TRBV7-2	.	TRBJ2-1	TGTGCCAGCAGCTCCAGACGTGGCGGGAACAATGAGCAGTTCTTC	CASSSRRGGNNEQFF
TRBD2	TRBV20-1	.	TRBJ2-7	TGCAGTGCTGGCCCAGCGGGAGTAGGCTACAATGAGCAGTACTTC	CSAGPAGVGYNEQYF
.	TRBV18	.	TRBJ2-1	TGTGCCAGCTCACCTCTCGGGGAGTACAATGAGCAGTTCTTC	CASSPLGEYNEQFF
.	TRBV7-9	few	TRBJ2-1	TGTGCCAGCAGCTCTACAGGTTCCATATACAATGAGCAGTTCTTC	CASSSTGSIYNEQFF
.	TRBV5-1	few	TRBJ2-3	TGCGCCAGCAGCTTGATTCGAGGCGGAGGGGCCACAGATACGCAGTATTTT	CASSLIRGGGATDTQYF
.	TRBV9	.	TRBJ1-6	TGTGCCAGCAAGGGACACGAAGGAAATAATTCACCCCTCCACTTT	CASKGHEGNNSPLHF
TRBD1	TRBV9	few	TRBJ1-6	TGTGCCAGCAGCGCAACAGGGGGCGGGTCACCCCTCCACTTT	CASSATGGGSPLHF
.	TRBV6-1	.	TRBJ2-1	TGTGCCAGCAGAATTTACGGGGGTTCAAGCAATGAGCAGTTCTTC	CASRIYGGSSNEQFF
.	TRBV20-1	.	TRBJ1-2	TGCAGTGCTAGAGATAGGTCAGGCGTGTATGGCTACACCTTC	CSARDRSGVYGYTF
.	TRBV6-2/TRBV6-3	few	TRBJ2-5	TGTGCCAGCAGCCACCGCAGCGGCCCGGTGGGAGAGACCCAGTACTTC	CASSHRSGPVGETQYF
.	TRBV7-9	.	TRBJ2-7	TGTGCCAGCAGCTCCCGGGAGTTAAGGAATGAGCAGTACTTC	CASSSRELRNEQYF
.	TRBV5-1	.	TRBJ1-2	TGCGCCAGCAGCTCCAGTGGAGGGAGCCTCTATGGCTACACCTTC	CASSSSGGSLYGYTF
.	TRBV4-3	few	TRBJ2-3	TGCGCCAGCAGCCAACAGAGATCCGGGGCCCGTCATACGCAGTATTTT	CASSQQRSGARHTQYF
.	TRBV5-1	few	TRBJ2-1	TGCGCCAGCAGCCCCCGAGCCAGCTCCTACAATGAGCAGTTCTTC	CASSPRASSYNEQFF
.	TRBV6-1	.	TRBJ2-7	TGTGCCAGCAGTATAACCCCGGGACTGCTCTACGAGCAGTACTTC	CASSITPGLLYEQYF
TRBD2	TRBV4-3	.	TRBJ2-7	TGCGCCAGCAGCGCTCGGGAGGGTGCCTACGAGCAGTACTTC	CASSAREGAYEQYF
.	TRBV27	.	TRBJ2-7	TGTGCCAGCAGTCCTAAGAGCACCGGACGGTCGACAGTCCCCTACGAGCAGTACTTC	CASSPKSTGRSTVPYEQYF
TRBD2	TRBV10-2	many	TRBJ2-3	TGCGCCAGCAGCGCAGCGGGGGGTGACGATACGCAGTATTTT	CASSAAGGDDTQYF
.	TRBV6-5	.	TRBJ1-1	TGTGCCAGCAGTTACTCGTTTAGCCGCACTGAAGCTTTCTTT	CASSYSFSRTEAFF
.	TRBV7-2	few	TRBJ2-1	TGTGCCAGCTCTAGGCGTGATGAGCAGTTCTTC	CASSRRDEQFF
.	TRBV28	few	TRBJ2-5	TGTGCCAGCAGTTTCGGAGGGGGTGGAGAGACCCAGTACTTC	CASSFGGGGETQYF
TRBD1	TRBV5-1	.	TRBJ2-7	TGCGCCAGCAGCACAACACAGGGGATCTACGAGCAGTACTTC	CASSTTQGIYEQYF
.	TRBV6-5	.	TRBJ1-2	TGTGCCAGCAGTTACTCGAGGCGCGGTAACTATGGCTACACCTTC	CASSYSRRGNYGYTF
TRBD2	TRBV5-1	many	TRBJ2-1	TGCGCCAGCAGCTTTTCCGGGACTAGCGTGGCTGAGCAGTTCTTC	CASSFSGTSVAEQFF
.	TRBV6-5	.	TRBJ2-6	TGTGCCAGCAGTAAACACAGGAAACTTGTAAACGTCCTGACTTTC	CASSKHRKLVNVLTF
.	TRBV12-3/TRBV12-4	.	TRBJ2-5	TGTGCCAGCAGTGCCGACCCGGGGCCCCAGTACTTC	CASSADPGPQYF
.	TRBV6-5	.	TRBJ1-5	TGTGCCAGCAAAAAAGGGGCTCATAGCAATCAGCCCCAGCATTTT	CASKKGAHSNQPQHF
TRBD2	TRBV29-1	.	TRBJ2-1	TGCAGCGTTGGGGGGGGGACTAGCGGGTACAATGAGCAGTTCTTC	CSVGGGTSGYNEQFF
TRBD1	TRBV11-2	few	TRBJ2-7	TGTGCCAGCAGCTTCGGGACAGCCTACGAGCAGTACTTC	CASSFGTAYEQYF
.	TRBV7-9	.	TRBJ2-5	TGTGCCAGCAGCTTCGGTCAGGGGCCGGGAGAGACCCAGTACTTC	CASSFGQGPGETQYF
TRBD2	TRBV5-1	.	TRBJ2-7	TGCGCCAGCAGCTTGGATCTAGCGGTAGCCGAGCAGTACTTC	CASSLDLAVAEQYF
.	TRBV29-1	few	TRBJ1-4	TGCAGCGGGACTGACGGCCCGGGGGAAAAACTGTTTTTT	CSGTDGPGEKLFF
TRBD2	TRBV7-2	.	TRBJ2-7	TGTGCCAGCAGCTTAGCGCGGGGGTCGAGGTACCCCTACGAGCAGTACTTC	CASSLARGSRYPYEQYF
TRBD2	TRBV20-1	many	TRBJ2-1	TGCAGTGCTAGAGGGACTAGCGGAGGAGGGCAGTTCTTC	CSARGTSGGGQFF
TRBD1	TRBV18	many	TRBJ2-5	TGTGCCAGCAGTCGGACAGGGCACCAAGAGACCCAGTACTTC	CASSRTGHQETQYF
.	TRBV3-1	few	TRBJ1-2	TGTGCCAGCAGCCAAGATCCTCGGTCCAACTATGGCTACACCTTC	CASSQDPRSNYGYTF
.	TRBV4-1	.	TRBJ2-7	TGCGCCAGCAGCCAGGAACCCACGGGCAGAACCTCCTACGAGCAGTACTTC	CASSQEPTGRTSYEQYF
TRBD1	TRBV28	.	TRBJ2-2	TGTGCCAGCAGTTTAAGGACAGGGGGGACGGGGGAGCTGTTTTTT	CASSLRTGGTGELFF
.	TRBV11-2	.	TRBJ2-7	TGTGCCAGCAGCTTAGACTTTCCAGTTGAGTACTACGAGCAGTACTTC	CASSLDFPVEYYEQYF